Shown below are 31 T cell receptor beta chains from a single sample sequenced in a study of blood T cell repertoires in COVID-19. The protocol was immunoSEQ multiplex PCR, while the TCRdb copy is restricted to in-frame clones and leaves out a portion. The repertoire holds roughly 110,000 clones, 70% to 80% seen once, with roughly 0.9% in the top ten. The sample taken for sequencing was peripheral blood. The receptors shown here come from a human donor with acute or convalescent COVID-19. The donor label of this sample is uncertain.

The chain recombines TRBV5-1 with TRBJ2-3; 10 bases map to TRBD2. Germline V lookup: CDR1 SGHRS, CDR2 YFSETQ. With V trimmed by 6 bases and J by 4 bases, 5 bases remained unmatched. This CDR3 is 14 amino acids long. The CDR3 is CASNQRGGPDTQYF. The CDR3 DNA is TGCGCCAGCAACCAGCGGGGGGGCCCAGATACGCAGTATTTT.

The V gene is TRBV28, the J gene TRBJ2-1, with 11 bases that match TRBD1. Germline V gene lookup returns CDR1 MDHEN and CDR2 SYDVKM. Trimming at V came to 10 bases and at J to 6 bases, leaving 5 bases not matched to a gene. The CDR3 sequence is 13 residues long. CDR3 sequence (DNA): TGTGCCAACTCCGGGACAGGGGGCAATGAGCAGTTCTTC. Translated: CANSGTGGNEQFF.

The J gene is TRBJ1-6, the V gene TRBV28; 10 nucleotides align to TRBD1. J gave up 2 bases and V 5 bases, and 3 bases lay outside the gene matches. Germline V CDR1 and CDR2: MDHEN, SYDVKM. CDR3 length equals 16 residues. Here the CDR3 DNA reads TGTGCCAGCAGTCCCGGACAGGGGGCCTATAATTCACCCCTCCACTTT. Its translation: CASSPGQGAYNSPLHF.

This clone turned up a few times. V gene TRBV29-1 combines with J gene TRBJ1-3, with 8 bases lining up with TRBD1. V trimming: 4 bases; J trimming: 4 bases; junction bases outside the gene matches: 6. This CDR3 contains 14 residues. Germline loops: CDR1 SQVTM, CDR2 ANQGSEA. The CDR3: CSVAETGVGNTIYF. CDR3 DNA sequence: TGCAGCGTTGCTGAGACAGGGGTAGGAAACACCATATATTTT.

The V call is TRBV2, the J call TRBJ1-3, with 7 bases fitting TRBD1. Germline CDR1 and CDR2: SNHLY and FYNNEI. The junction had 0 bases not matched to a gene; V was cut back by 8 bases and J by 2 bases. The CDR3 runs to 12 residues. The DNA of the CDR3 is TGTGCCAGCGGGACAGCTGGAAACACCATATATTTT. Translating gives CASGTAGNTIYF.

This rearrangement joins TRBV30 to TRBJ1-2; tentative D call: TRBD1 (6 bases). Germline CDR1 reads GTSNPN; CDR2 reads SVGIG (reference sequence). The CDR3 loop spans 12 amino acids. V shed 5 bases and J shed 7 bases, with 14 bases lying between them. The DNA for the CDR3 is TGTGCCTGGTACAGGGACGCGCGTGGCTACACCTTC. This codes for CAWYRDARGYTF.

CDR3 nucleotide sequence: TGTGCCAGCAGCGCCCGGGGGTGGGGCGGAGGGCGGACTGAAGCTTTCTTT. This sequence encodes CASSARGWGGGRTEAFF. The gene calls are TRBV9 and TRBJ1-1; perhaps TRBD1 as D (5 bases). Trimming took 3 bases from V and 5 from J, leaving 23 bases between them. The length of the CDR3 is 17 residues. Germline CDR1 SGDLS, CDR2 YYNGEE.

CDR3 bases: TGTGCCACCACCGCCGATGACAGGGCCTGGCAGCCCCAGCATTTT. This codes for CATTADDRAWQPQHF. The gene calls are TRBV19 and TRBJ1-5, with 7 bases lining up with TRBD1. Germline V CDR1 and CDR2: LNHDA, SQIVND (reference sequence). Trimming removed 10 bases from V and 7 bases from J; junction bases left unmatched: 16. The CDR3 loop spans 15 amino acids.

The chain couples TRBV5-6 to TRBJ1-2; TRBD1 matches 7 bases. The CDR3 is 13 residues long. Germline loops: CDR1 SGHDT, CDR2 YYEEEE. The V gene end was trimmed by 5 bases and the J gene end by 4 bases; junction bases not matched to a gene: 5. Here the CDR3 DNA reads TGTGCCAGCAGTAGACAGGGACCCTATGGCTACACCTTC. Its protein is CASSRQGPYGYTF.

This clone was observed once. The chain joins TRBV5-4 to TRBJ2-7; a possible D gene is TRBD1 (6 bases). The CDR3 length is 13 residues. V lost 4 bases and J 1 base, leaving 9 bases between the germline ends. Germline CDR1 reads SGHNT; CDR2 reads YYREEE (reference sequence). This chain's CDR3 is CASSPGVSYEQYV. Here the CDR3 DNA reads TGTGCCAGCAGCCCAGGGGTGTCCTACGAGCAGTACGTC.

This clone was seen a single time. This chain uses TRBV5-6 with TRBJ2-7, with 10 nucleotides matching TRBD1. The CDR3 runs 14 residues. Unmatched junction bases numbered 4, after V lost 3 bases and J lost 4 bases. Germline lookup yields CDR1 SGHDT and CDR2 YYEEEE. The CDR3 sequence is CASSSRTGGYEQYV. The CDR3 nucleotides read TGTGCCAGCAGCTCCAGGACAGGGGGATACGAGCAGTACGTC.

CDR3 sequence reads: CASSLGLAGGRIQETQYF. CDR3 nucleotides: TGCGCCAGCAGCTTGGGGTTAGCGGGGGGCAGAATCCAAGAGACCCAGTACTTC. The J gene is TRBJ2-5, the V gene TRBV5-1; 10 positions agree with TRBD2. CDR3 length equals 18 residues. V was clipped by 0 bases and J by 1 base; unmatched bases: 9. The germline CDR1 and CDR2 sequences are SGHRS and YFSETQ.

The rearrangement uses TRBV5-4 and TRBJ1-2; D is ambiguous. CDR3 size: 12 residues. The germline V gene has CDR1 SGHNT and CDR2 YYREEE (reference sequence). V was pared by 0 bases and J by 8 bases, with 8 bases between. The CDR3 region is CASSLDRGGYTF. The CDR3 DNA follows: TGTGCCAGCAGCTTGGATCGGGGAGGCTACACCTTC.

The chain couples TRBV3-1 (or the pseudogene TRBV3-2) to TRBJ2-7; a possible D gene is TRBD2 (5 bases). Deletions cut 4 bases from V and 2 bases from J, with 12 bases between. CDR3 length: 14 residues. Germline V gene sequence: CDR1 LGHDT, CDR2 YNNKEL (reference sequence). The CDR3 DNA reads TGTGCCAGCAGCCCAGGAGCGGCGACCTACGAGCAGTACTTC. Translating it yields CASSPGAATYEQYF.

The genes are TRBV30 and TRBJ2-1; 7 bases match TRBD1. The CDR3 is 14 amino acids. The germline V gene encodes CDR1 GTSNPN and CDR2 SVGIG (reference sequence). V lost 1 base and J lost 4; bases outside the gene matches: 4. The CDR3 here is CAWSATGLYNEQFF. CDR3 nucleotide sequence: TGTGCCTGGAGTGCGACAGGGTTATACAATGAGCAGTTCTTC.

The chain employs TRBV24-1 and TRBJ2-2; D is perhaps TRBD1 (5 bases). The germline V gene has CDR1 KGHDR and CDR2 SFDVKD. The CDR3 has 16 residues. Trimming removed 2 bases from V and 0 bases from J, with 9 bases in between. CDR3 coding DNA: TGTGCCACCAGTGATTCGACAGTGACGAACACCGGGGAGCTGTTTTTT. It specifies CATSDSTVTNTGELFF.

The chain has TRBV7-9 and TRBJ2-7; 8 bases match TRBD1. V shed 5 bases and J 6 bases; nucleotides not matched to a gene: 6. The germline gives CDR1 SEHNR, CDR2 FQNEAQ (reference sequence). The CDR3 loop spans 13 amino acids. CDR3 sequence reads: CASSAGQGSEQYF. As DNA, the CDR3 is TGTGCCAGCAGCGCAGGACAGGGCTCCGAGCAGTACTTC.

The V call is TRBV30, the J call TRBJ1-6; a weak D match, TRBD1 (5 bases). This CDR3 is built from 14 residues. Trimming removed 1 base from V and 8 bases from J, with 12 bases in between. Germline V gene lookup returns CDR1 GTSNPN and CDR2 SVGIG (reference sequence). The CDR3 DNA is TGTGCCTGGAGTGGGCGTGGAGGGGATTCACCCCTCCACTTT. It is translated as CAWSGRGGDSPLHF.

The rearrangement uses TRBV4-1 and TRBJ2-7; a weak D match, TRBD1 (5 bases). The germline gives CDR1 MGHRA, CDR2 YSYEKL. Trimming left V 5 bases short and J 4 bases short, with 6 bases between. The CDR3 is made up of 11 amino acids. The CDR3 loop is CASSNRYEQYF. The CDR3 DNA is TGCGCCAGCAGCAACAGGTACGAGCAGTACTTC.

This clone was detected a few times. The chain couples TRBV5-1 to TRBJ1-2; D is unclear. The germline V gene encodes CDR1 SGHRS and CDR2 YFSETQ. V dropped 2 bases and J dropped 1 base, with 18 bases sitting between them. CDR3 length equals 17 residues. Here the CDR3 DNA reads TGCGCCAGCAGCTTAGTGGGCAGAGGGCCGTATAACTATGGCTACACCTTC. Translation: CASSLVGRGPYNYGYTF.

This clone occurred once. The chain carries TRBV2 and TRBJ1-2; the D gene is possibly TRBD1 (6 bases). CDR1 and CDR2 from the germline V gene are SNHLY and FYNNEI. The CDR3 is 13 residues long. The ends were cut back, 4 bases at V and 5 bases at J, with 11 bases in the middle. The CDR3 nucleotides read TGTGCCAGCAGTGCGGGGGGCATATATGGCTACACCTTC. This translates into CASSAGGIYGYTF.

This rearrangement joins TRBV6-5 to TRBJ2-5; D is uncertain. Per the germline V gene, CDR1 is MNHEY and CDR2 is SVGAGI. V was clipped by 2 bases and J by 0 bases, with 10 bases between them. The CDR3 is 15 amino acids. As DNA, the CDR3 is TGTGCCAGCAGTTACCGAGACATCCACCAAGAGACCCAGTACTTC. As protein: CASSYRDIHQETQYF.

This clone was counted only a few times. Other DNA sequences in this specimen translate into the identical CDR3. This rearrangement joins TRBV2 to TRBJ1-6; 10 bases match TRBD1. The germline CDR1 and CDR2 sequences are SNHLY and FYNNEI. There are 14 residues in the CDR3. Losses at the gene ends were 5 bases for V and 10 bases for J; bases not matched to a gene: 5. CDR3 in amino acids: CASSRGQGNSPLHF. The CDR3 DNA follows: TGTGCCAGCAGTAGGGGACAGGGGAACTCACCCCTCCACTTT.

This clone was detected many times. This rearrangement joins TRBV2 to TRBJ1-1; 7 bases map to TRBD1. In germline, CDR1 is SNHLY, CDR2 FYNNEI. CDR3 length equals 12 residues. The V segment lost 3 bases and the J segment 7 bases; nucleotides outside the gene matches: 2. The CDR3, as DNA: TGTGCCAGCAGTGAGACAGGGCTTGAAGCTTTCTTT. Protein product: CASSETGLEAFF.

V usage is TRBV7-2 and J usage is TRBJ2-1, with a tentative D call TRBD2 (5 bases). Germline lookup yields CDR1 SGHTA and CDR2 FQGNSA. The CDR3 sequence is 18 residues long. Trimming cost V 1 base and J 10 bases, with 26 bases left between them. The CDR3 spells CASSLERGWTPGGGEQFF. The CDR3 region has the DNA TGTGCCAGCAGCTTAGAGAGAGGGTGGACGCCGGGCGGTGGGGAGCAGTTCTTC.

A word on this clone: The junction differs from germline at one of its ends, possibly a read error. The CDR3 sequence: CSASAPPANEKLFF. In DNA, the CDR3 is TGCAGTGCTAGTGCTCCTCCCGCTAATGAGAAACTGTTTTTT. The chain has TRBV20-1 and TRBJ1-4, with unresolved D. The CDR3 runs 14 residues. The germline V gene encodes CDR1 DFQATT and CDR2 SNEGSKA (reference sequence).

The chain has TRBV29-1 and TRBJ1-1, with 10 bases fitting TRBD1. V lost 6 bases and J lost 10; bases outside the gene matches: 8. CDR1 SQVTM and CDR2 ANQGSEA come from the germline V gene. There are 12 residues in the CDR3. The CDR3: CSVGDRGLVAFF. The CDR3 DNA reads as TGCAGCGTGGGGGACAGGGGTTTGGTAGCTTTCTTT.

This chain links TRBV11-2 with TRBJ2-7; TRBD1 aligns across 10 bases. The germline V gene encodes CDR1 SGHAT and CDR2 FQNNGV. The CDR3 is 13 amino acids. V was pared by 4 bases and J by 3 bases, with 0 bases of the junction left unmatched. In DNA, the CDR3 is TGTGCCAGCAGCTGGACAGGGGGCTACGAGCAGTACTTC. It is translated as CASSWTGGYEQYF.

V gene TRBV24-1 combines with J gene TRBJ1-1; the D is unclear. CDR3 length equals 13 residues. CDR1 KGHDR and CDR2 SFDVKD come from the germline V gene. The V end lost 1 base, the J end lost 11 bases, and 13 bases lay between the germline ends. DNA for the CDR3: TGTGCCACCAGTGATTTTCGGTCTACTAGGGCTTTCTTT. Its translation: CATSDFRSTRAFF.

The rearrangement uses TRBV2 and TRBJ1-1, with 9 nucleotides matching TRBD1. This CDR3 has 13 residues. CDR1 and CDR2 (germline): SNHLY, FYNNEI. J was trimmed by 7 bases and V by 5 bases; bases with no gene match: 5. CDR3 sequence reads: CASSLDRGIEAFF. In nucleotides, the CDR3 is TGTGCCAGCAGTTTGGACAGGGGAATTGAAGCTTTCTTT.

The V and J genes are TRBV5-1 and TRBJ2-6; 9 bases fit TRBD1. There are 18 residues in the CDR3. V shed 0 bases and J 5 bases; nucleotides not matched to a gene: 9. The V gene's germline CDR1 is SGHRS and CDR2 YFSETQ. The CDR3 sequence is CASSLGDRGRPRANVLTF. CDR3 nucleotide sequence: TGCGCCAGCAGCTTGGGCGACAGGGGGAGACCCCGGGCCAACGTCCTGACTTTC.